The sequence of this T cell receptor beta chain was determined in a study of shared clonotypes between healthy human individuals. The CDR3 spans 14 residues. Germline-derived CDR1 and CDR2 are SGHTA and FQGTGA. V was cut by 2 bases and J by 1 base, with 5 bases left in between. General study points: Estimated richness was generally greater in naive than memory subsets. Sample collection involved blood only; tissue repertoires are likely different.

Original analysis: ImmunoSEQ junction-only sequences lacked quality scores, so their filtering differed. Clones were sequenced by immunoSEQ multiplex PCR, and TCRdb holds only the in-frame ones, with some missing. The DNA gave D and trimming, while V, J and clone size come from that table. The sample has 1.4 million or so clones; 98% are singletons. With regard to this clone: Its antigen is as yet unknown.

The rearrangement uses TRBV7-3 and TRBJ2-2; D gene ambiguous. This TCR was sampled from a man under 40 in good health. Material: naive CD4+ T cells sorted from blood. Stated subset: CD45RA+ positively selected. The CDR3 coding sequence is TGTGCCAGCAGCTTATCCAAGAACACCGGGGAGCTGTTTTTT. The encoded protein is CASSLSKNTGELFF.